This is a list of T cell receptor beta chains from one sample in a study of shared clonotypes between healthy human individuals. Data came from immunoSEQ multiplex PCR; TCRdb stores just in-frame clones and leaves some out. The sample has roughly 450,000 clones; around 79% are singletons. Sequencing was performed on PBMCs. Receptors originate from a woman in her 40s in good health. Some clones in this sample may be carry-over from other donors' samples. The CDR3 runs from the conserved cysteine through the conserved F or W. The D gene is left open where the match is weak. Where a row states a size, it is once, few, many or the class of an expanded clone; other rows omit it.

abundance | j_gene | d_gene | v_gene | CDR3aa | CDR3nt
NA | TRBJ1-6 | TRBD1 | TRBV11-2 | CASRKPGQGATNSPLHF | TGTGCCAGCAGGAAACCGGGACAGGGGGCCACGAATTCACCCCTCCACTTT
NA | TRBJ2-6 | NA | TRBV7-9 | CASSKVVGGSPSGANVLTF | TGTGCCAGCAGCAAAGTGGTGGGTGGCAGCCCCTCTGGGGCCAACGTCCTGACTTTC
NA | TRBJ2-1 | NA | TRBV18 | CASSPLSSEHNEQFF | TGTGCCAGCTCACCATTGAGCAGCGAGCACAATGAGCAGTTCTTC
NA | TRBJ2-3 | TRBD2 | TRBV27 | CASSSGLDAITDTQYF | TGTGCCAGCAGTTCCGGACTAGATGCAATCACAGATACGCAGTATTTT
NA | TRBJ2-1 | TRBD1 | TRBV7-9 | CASSGVGDSYNEQFF | TGTGCCAGCAGTGGCGTGGGGGACAGTTACAATGAGCAGTTCTTC
NA | TRBJ2-7 | NA | TRBV5-1 | CASSRDNTYEQYF | TGCGCCAGCAGTCGGGACAACACCTACGAGCAGTACTTC
NA | TRBJ2-3 | TRBD2 | TRBV7-9 | CASREGGSSDTQYF | TGTGCCAGCAGGGAGGGAGGGTCATCAGATACGCAGTATTTT
NA | TRBJ2-7 | NA | TRBV5-6 | CASSGGLYTYEQYF | TGTGCCAGCAGCGGGGGGTTGTATACCTACGAGCAGTACTTC
NA | TRBJ2-7 | NA | TRBV28 | CASSPTATGEQYF | TGTGCCAGCAGCCCGACAGCAACGGGGGAGCAGTACTTC
NA | TRBJ1-5 | TRBD1 | TRBV4-1 | CASSLGQGANQPQHF | TGCGCCAGCAGCCTCGGACAGGGGGCGAATCAGCCCCAGCATTTT
NA | TRBJ2-2 | TRBD1 | TRBV2 | CAWGQGASVGELFF | TGTGCCTGGGGACAGGGGGCTTCGGTCGGGGAGCTGTTTTTT
NA | TRBJ1-1 | NA | TRBV9 | CASSVTPMNTEAFF | TGTGCCAGCAGCGTGACACCCATGAACACTGAAGCTTTCTTT
NA | TRBJ1-2 | NA | TRBV5-4 | CASSLAHETGTNYGYTF | TGTGCCAGCAGCTTGGCCCATGAAACGGGGACTAACTATGGCTACACCTTC
NA | TRBJ2-5 | NA | TRBV15 | CATSPRLVQETQYF | TGTGCCACCAGCCCCCGTCTGGTACAAGAGACCCAGTACTTC
NA | TRBJ2-1 | TRBD1 | TRBV25-1 | CASSWDRGHNEQFF | TGTGCCAGCAGTTGGGACAGGGGGCACAATGAGCAGTTCTTC
NA | TRBJ2-1 | TRBD2 | TRBV29-1 | CSVILLREYGNEQFF | TGCAGCGTGATACTCCTGCGGGAGTACGGCAATGAGCAGTTCTTC
NA | TRBJ2-2 | TRBD2 | TRBV11-2 | CASSSALGLAGVKELFF | TGTGCCAGCAGCAGCGCGCTAGGACTAGCGGGAGTTAAGGAGCTGTTTTTT
NA | TRBJ2-3 | NA | TRBV27 | CASSGWGLTDTQYF | TGTGCCAGCAGCGGCTGGGGGCTCACAGATACGCAGTATTTT
once | TRBJ2-2 | NA | TRBV7-9 | CASSGPREAGAGELFF | TGTGCCAGCAGCGGACCCAGGGAGGCTGGCGCCGGGGAGCTGTTTTTT
NA | TRBJ2-1 | TRBD2 | TRBV18 | CASSLPGTSGYNEQFF | TGTGCCAGCTCACTCCCCGGGACTAGCGGATACAATGAGCAGTTCTTC